A selection of T cell receptor beta chains follows, all from one sample in a study of shared clonotypes between healthy human individuals. Sequencing was performed with immunoSEQ multiplex PCR; in TCRdb, only in-frame clones are kept and a portion is missing. The sample carries over 850,000 clones, about four fifths recorded once. Sequencing was done on a sample of memory CD4+ T cells from PBMCs. The receptors were gathered from a man aged 18 to 30 in good health. Some clones in this sample may be carry-over from other donors' samples. Both conserved end residues are part of each CDR3. The size field is filled for only some rows; it gives once, few, many or a size class.

>TRBJ2-2|TRBV18|NA
CASSSGTLYTGELFF
>TRBJ1-1|TRBV5-1|NA
CASSLSVGTEAFF
>TRBJ2-7|TRBV30|NA
CAWSALDQQYF
>TRBJ1-1|TRBV6-1|NA
CASSEITQGGVTEAFF
>TRBJ1-1|TRBV19|NA
CASEGQGRGTEAFF
>TRBJ1-4|TRBV9|NA
CASSVGVTATNEKLFF
>TRBJ1-1|TRBV5-1|NA
CASSSGTGNTEAFF
>TRBJ1-4|TRBV28|NA
CASTRTGRWWGENEKLFF
>TRBJ2-7|TRBV5-6|many
CASSLGRRAGEQYF
>TRBJ2-3|TRBV9|NA
CASSVDLAGVRALTDTQYF
>TRBJ2-1|TRBV15|once
CATSRGTSGGYNEQFF
>TRBJ1-4|TRBV5-4|NA
CASSKDTNEKLFF
>TRBJ2-1|TRBV21-1|NA
CASSKGSGGGNEQFF
>TRBJ1-2|TRBV4-1|NA
CASSRGIGREPFNYGYTF
>TRBJ2-7|TRBV19|NA
CASSQGQDLYEQYF
>TRBJ1-4|TRBV27|NA
CASSSGQDLNEKLFF